Below are 11 T cell receptor beta chains sequenced from a single sample in a study of blood T cell repertoires in COVID-19. Clones were read by immunoSEQ multiplex PCR, and TCRdb kept only the in-frame ones, dropping some. The sample includes 350,000 or so clones, 89% of them seen just once. Sequenced sample: peripheral blood. Receptors originate from a woman aged 60-75 years with COVID-19, enrolled during active disease.

CDR3 nucleotides: TGTGCCAGCAGCTTCTTTGCGGGGGGGCTGGATACGCAGTATTTT. Encoded protein: CASSFFAGGLDTQYF. This chain links TRBV7-3 with TRBJ2-3, with 9 bases lining up with TRBD2. The CDR3 runs to 15 residues. The germline V gene has CDR1 SGHTA and CDR2 FQGTGA. With V trimmed by 3 bases and J by 6 bases, 7 bases remained unmatched.

The gene calls are TRBV5-1 and TRBJ1-1; D not resolved. This CDR3 contains 13 residues. From germline, CDR1 is SGHRS and CDR2 YFSETQ. V lost 2 bases and J lost 11, with 16 bases in between. The CDR3 DNA reads as TGCGCCAGCAGCTTACTGGGCCTGGGCGAGGCTTTCTTT. Its translation: CASSLLGLGEAFF.

The chain uses TRBV5-1 and TRBJ1-2; D is possibly TRBD1 (6 bases). Germline V gene sequence: CDR1 SGHRS, CDR2 YFSETQ. Trimming took 1 base from V and 5 from J, leaving 6 bases between them. The CDR3 totals 12 residues. CDR3 DNA: TGCGCCAGCAGCTTGCAGGGGTATGGCTACACCTTC. As protein: CASSLQGYGYTF.

The V call is TRBV2, the J call TRBJ1-2, with D possibly TRBD1 on 6 matching bases. This CDR3 is 14 amino acids long. CDR1 SNHLY and CDR2 FYNNEI come from the germline V gene. V gave up 4 bases and J gave up 7 bases, with 16 bases separating them. The DNA of the CDR3 is TGTGCCAGCAGTGGGGGGGGCGCAACCGCTGGCTACACCTTC. Amino acids: CASSGGGATAGYTF.

As to this clone: The sample has other DNA sequences that encode this CDR3 too. This sequence joins TRBV5-1 and TRBJ1-1; D perhaps matches TRBD1 (6 bases). Looked up from germline, CDR1 is SGHRS and CDR2 is YFSETQ. The V end lost 4 bases, the J end lost 1 base, and 8 bases lay between the germline ends. The length of the CDR3 is 13 residues. This CDR3 reads CASSLDRNTEAFF. The CDR3 DNA follows: TGCGCCAGCAGCCTGGACAGGAACACTGAAGCTTTCTTT.

The chain employs TRBV5-1 and TRBJ1-5; 7 bases line up with TRBD1. V dropped 4 bases and J dropped 3; count of bases not matched to a gene: 7. The CDR3 is 15 amino acids. Germline lookup yields CDR1 SGHRS and CDR2 YFSETQ. In nucleotides, the CDR3 is TGCGCCAGCAGCCTGTCGGGACAGAACAATCAGCCCCAGCATTTT. Translating it yields CASSLSGQNNQPQHF.

The CDR3 loop is CASSQGTGGYEQFF. CDR3 DNA sequence: TGTGCCAGCAGCCAAGGGACAGGGGGGTATGAGCAGTTCTTC. The chain has TRBV3-1 (or the pseudogene TRBV3-2) and TRBJ2-1; 10 nucleotides agree with TRBD1. The germline V gene encodes CDR1 LGHDT and CDR2 YNNKEL (reference sequence). Trimming at V came to 1 base and at J to 8 bases, leaving 2 bases not matched to a gene. The length of the CDR3 is 14 residues.

V and J are TRBV11-2 and TRBJ2-7; D uncertain. Trimming pared 2 bases from V and 0 bases from J, leaving 8 bases between. Germline CDR1 reads SGHAT; CDR2 reads FQNNGV. The length of the CDR3 is 14 residues. The CDR3 reads CASSLLGYSYEQYF. The CDR3 bases are TGTGCCAGCAGCTTACTAGGCTACTCCTACGAGCAGTACTTC.

This rearrangement joins TRBV5-6 to TRBJ2-4, with D possibly being TRBD1 (5 bases). CDR3 length: 14 amino acids. Trimming pared 7 bases from V and 0 bases from J, leaving 11 bases between. Per germline, CDR1 SGHDT and CDR2 YYEEEE. The chain's CDR3 is CASRLRVAKNIQYF. Written as DNA, the CDR3 is TGTGCCAGCCGACTCAGGGTAGCCAAAAACATTCAGTACTTC.

The chain joins TRBV10-2 to TRBJ1-1; tentatively, D is TRBD1 (5 bases). The V end lost 6 bases, the J end lost 1 base, and 18 bases lay between the germline ends. CDR1 and CDR2 from the germline V gene are WSHSY and SAAADI. The CDR3 length is 16 residues. The CDR3 region is CASRPSQTGQNTEAFF. Written as DNA, the CDR3 is TGCGCCAGCAGACCCTCTCAAACAGGACAGAACACTGAAGCTTTCTTT.

The V and J genes are TRBV5-4 and TRBJ2-1; D gene ambiguous. Per the germline V gene, CDR1 is SGHNT and CDR2 is YYREEE (reference sequence). The CDR3 is 15 amino acids. V was trimmed by 6 bases and J by 4 bases, leaving 17 bases between them. The CDR3 protein is CASTPGPDNYNEQFF. CDR3 in DNA: TGTGCCAGCACCCCAGGTCCCGATAATTACAATGAGCAGTTCTTC. The entire variable domain, with the rest obtained from reference TRBV5-4 and TRBJ2-1, is as follows: ETGVTQSPTHLIKTRGQQVTLRCSSQSGHNTVSWYQQALGQGPQFIFQYYREEENGRGNFPPRFSGLQFPNYSSELNVNALELDDSALYLCASTPGPDNYNEQFFGPGTRLTVL.